A single sample gave rise to the 11 T cell receptor beta chains below, sequenced in a study of T cell changes during pregnancy in multiple sclerosis. Sequenced by immunoSEQ multiplex PCR; TCRdb stores in-frame clones only, minus some. The data contain about 40,000 clones, more than 80% of them singletons. The source material was CD4+ T cells from peripheral blood mononuclear cells, sampled in the third trimester of pregnancy. These receptors originate from a female donor with multiple sclerosis, enrolled in a pregnancy study.

The count of this clone is one. This chain links TRBV19 with TRBJ2-2; 9 positions match TRBD2. The junction had 4 bases not matched to a gene; V was cut back by 3 bases and J by 2 bases. CDR3 length equals 16 residues. The germline CDR1 and CDR2 sequences are LNHDA and SQIVND (reference sequence). CDR3 protein: CASSIVAGANTGELFF. The CDR3 coding sequence is TGTGCCAGTAGTATCGTAGCGGGAGCAAACACCGGGGAGCTGTTTTTT. The entire variable domain, with the rest obtained from reference TRBV19 and TRBJ2-2, is as follows: DGGITQSPKYLFRKEGQNVTLSCEQNLNHDAMYWYRQDPGQGLRLIYYSQIVNDFQKGDIAEGYSVSREKKESFPLTVTSAQKNPTAFYLCASSIVAGANTGELFFGEGSRLTVL.

The genes are TRBV4-3 and TRBJ2-1; 10 bases fit TRBD2. This CDR3 is 16 amino acids long. Per germline, CDR1 LGHNA and CDR2 YSLEER. The J segment lost 3 bases and the V segment lost 1 base, leaving 3 bases of the junction unmatched. The CDR3 region is CASSQVTSGNYNEQFF. CDR3 in DNA: TGCGCCAGCAGCCAAGTAACTAGCGGGAACTACAATGAGCAGTTCTTC.

This clone came up once. This chain joins TRBV9 and TRBJ2-7; D is possibly TRBD2 (6 bases). Germline values: CDR1 SGDLS, CDR2 YYNGEE. CDR3 length equals 15 residues. Trimming cost V 4 bases and J 3 bases, with 17 bases left between them. The CDR3 bases are TGTGCCAGCAGCACCGGACTAACTGGGGGCTACGAGCAGTACTTC. Its translation is CASSTGLTGGYEQYF.

The V and J genes are TRBV18 and TRBJ2-3, with D possibly matching TRBD1 (5 bases). The CDR3 consists of 17 residues. The germline gives CDR1 KGHSH, CDR2 LQKENI. V gave up 1 base and J gave up 1 base, with 15 bases separating them. The CDR3 spells CASSPQRRGRGTDTQYF. The CDR3 bases are TGTGCCAGCTCACCACAAAGGAGAGGCAGGGGCACAGATACGCAGTATTTT.

The V gene is TRBV18, the J gene TRBJ2-1; 9 bases agree with TRBD2. Germline lookup yields CDR1 KGHSH and CDR2 LQKENI. V was pared by 3 bases and J by 6 bases, with 0 bases of the junction left unmatched. CDR3 length equals 13 residues. For the CDR3, the DNA is TGTGCCAGCTCACCGACTAGCGGCAATGAGCAGTTCTTC. Amino acid sequence: CASSPTSGNEQFF.

This chain connects TRBV7-6 to TRBJ2-2, with a tentative D call TRBD1 (6 bases). The CDR3 consists of 15 residues. CDR1 SGHVS and CDR2 FNYEAQ come from the germline V gene. Trimming pared 2 bases from V and 8 bases from J, leaving 15 bases between. This CDR3 is CASSLQAQGKGELFF. The DNA for the CDR3 is TGTGCCAGCAGCTTACAAGCTCAGGGGAAGGGGGAGCTGTTTTTT.

The chain uses TRBV6-6 and TRBJ2-5; no reliable D call. The DNA matches TRBJ2-7 better at its end, which makes the J call doubtful. The germline gives CDR1 MNHNY, CDR2 SVGAGI (reference sequence). The CDR3 spans 13 residues. The CDR3 loop is CASKRDKTYEQYF. CDR3 DNA: TGTGCCAGCAAAAGAGACAAAACCTACGAGCAGTACTTC.

CDR3 in DNA: TGTGCCAGCCTGAGCCGGGGGGAAGCTTTCTTT. As protein: CASLSRGEAFF. The chain combines TRBV6-6 with TRBJ1-1, with D maybe TRBD1 (5 bases). Trimming took off 8 bases at V and 8 bases at J, with 12 bases between the two ends. CDR1 MNHNY and CDR2 SVGAGI come from the germline V gene (reference sequence). The CDR3 is 11 residues long.

J is TRBJ2-2 and V is TRBV27; no definite D call. Germline V gives CDR1 MNHEY, CDR2 SMNVEV (reference sequence). This CDR3 contains 15 residues. V was trimmed by 5 bases and J by 0 bases, leaving 10 bases between them. CDR3 nucleotide sequence: TGTGCCAGCAGTCGACTGGCCGCGAACACCGGGGAGCTGTTTTTT. Translated: CASSRLAANTGELFF.

This sequence joins TRBV11-1 and TRBJ1-5; 12 bases match TRBD1. The CDR3 covers 14 residues. The J segment lost 13 bases and the V segment lost 3 bases, leaving 7 bases of the junction unmatched. Germline V CDR1 and CDR2: SGHAT, FQDESV (reference sequence). This CDR3 is CASSFGTGGDRQHF. The CDR3 DNA reads TGTGCCAGCAGCTTTGGGACAGGGGGCGACAGGCAGCATTTT.

This chain uses TRBV18 with TRBJ2-7; D is perhaps TRBD2 (6 bases). The germline CDR1 and CDR2 sequences are KGHSH and LQKENI. The CDR3 totals 16 residues. V was cut by 2 bases and J by 5 bases, with 19 bases left in between. CDR3 protein: CASSPYRSGVRDEQYF. As DNA, the CDR3 is TGTGCCAGCTCACCATACAGGTCGGGAGTAAGAGACGAGCAGTACTTC.